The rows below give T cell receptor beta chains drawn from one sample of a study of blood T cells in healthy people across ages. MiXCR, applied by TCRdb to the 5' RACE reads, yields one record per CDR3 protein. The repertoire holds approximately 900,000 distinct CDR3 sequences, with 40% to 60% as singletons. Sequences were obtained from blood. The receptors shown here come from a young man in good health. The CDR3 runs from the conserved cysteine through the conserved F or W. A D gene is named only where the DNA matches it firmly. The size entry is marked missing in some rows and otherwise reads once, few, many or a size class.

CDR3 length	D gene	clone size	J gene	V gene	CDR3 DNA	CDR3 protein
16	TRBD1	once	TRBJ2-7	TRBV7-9	TGTGCCAGCAGCCCGCCTGGGACAGGGGGCATATATGAGCAGTACTTC	CASSPPGTGGIYEQYF
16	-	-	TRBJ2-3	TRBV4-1	TGCACCAGCAGCCAAGATGAAGGACTTATAACAGATACGCAGTATTTT	CTSSQDEGLITDTQYF
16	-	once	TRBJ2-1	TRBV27	TGTGCCAGCAGTTCCGCAGGAGCAACTGCCTACAATGAGCAGTTCTTC	CASSSAGATAYNEQFF
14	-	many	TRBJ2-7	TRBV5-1	TGCGCCAGCGCCCGGGACACGGATTCCTACGAGCAGTACTTC	CASARDTDSYEQYF
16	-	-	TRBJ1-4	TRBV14	TGTGCCAGCAGCCTACGGTGGGACATTGGATATGAAAAACTGTTTTTT	CASSLRWDIGYEKLFF
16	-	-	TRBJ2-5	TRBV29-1	TGCAGCGTGGCCCCGGGACACAACCGAGGAAAAGAGACCCAGTACTTC	CSVAPGHNRGKETQYF
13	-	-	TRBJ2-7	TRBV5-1	TGCGCCAGCTTTGAGGACAGCTACAATGAGCAGTACTTC	CASFEDSYNEQYF
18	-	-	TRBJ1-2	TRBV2	TGTGCCAGCAGTCTTGAGGTCGGAACCGCGTTCCTTAACTATGGCTACACCTTC	CASSLEVGTAFLNYGYTF
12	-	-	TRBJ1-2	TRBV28	TGTGCCAGTCCATCCGGGACCTATGGCTACACCTTC	CASPSGTYGYTF
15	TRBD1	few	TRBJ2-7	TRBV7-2	TGTGCCAGCAGCCCCAATACAGGGGCCTCCTACGAGCAGTACTTC	CASSPNTGASYEQYF
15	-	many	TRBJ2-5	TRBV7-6	TGTGCCAGCAGCTTGTCCGGAGGGTACCAAGAGACCCAGTACTTC	CASSLSGGYQETQYF
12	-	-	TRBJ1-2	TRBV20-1	TGCAGTACCCGTGTAGGGGACTATGGCTACACCTTC	CSTRVGDYGYTF
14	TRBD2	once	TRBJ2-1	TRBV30	TGTGCCTGGAGTGCGGGCGGGGGATACAATGAGCAGTTCTTC	CAWSAGGGYNEQFF
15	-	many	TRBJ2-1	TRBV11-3	TGTGCCAGCAGCTTAATCCGGGACACCTACAATGAGCAGTTCTTC	CASSLIRDTYNEQFF
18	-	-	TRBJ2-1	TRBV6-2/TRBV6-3	TGTGCCAGCAGTTACTCGAGAGTCTTCCCGGTCTCCTACAATGAGCAGTTCTTC	CASSYSRVFPVSYNEQFF
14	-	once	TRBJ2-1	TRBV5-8	TGTGCCAGCAGAAATGACGGGGCCTACAATGAGCAGTTCTTC	CASRNDGAYNEQFF
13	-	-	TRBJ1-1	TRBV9	TGTGCCAGCAACCACCAGGATGCGACTGAAGCTTTCTTT	CASNHQDATEAFF
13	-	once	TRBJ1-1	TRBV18	TGTGCCAGCTCTTCCAGTGAGAACACTGAAGCTTTCTTT	CASSSSENTEAFF
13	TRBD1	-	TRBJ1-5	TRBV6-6	TGTGCCAGCAGTTGGGGACAGGGATCTTTCCAGCATTTT	CASSWGQGSFQHF
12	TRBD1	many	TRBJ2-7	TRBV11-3	TGTGCCAGCAGCCCACAGGGGTACGAGCAGTACTTC	CASSPQGYEQYF
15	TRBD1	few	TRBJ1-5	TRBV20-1	TGCAGTGCGAAGACAGGGGGCTCCGGCAATCAGCCCCAGCATTTT	CSAKTGGSGNQPQHF
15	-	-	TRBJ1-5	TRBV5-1	TGCGCCAGCAGCTTGGGTGGGGGCGGCGATCAGCCCCAGCATTTT	CASSLGGGGDQPQHF
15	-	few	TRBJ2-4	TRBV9	TGTGCCAGCAGCGTGGCACCACCAGCCAAAAACATTCAGTACTTC	CASSVAPPAKNIQYF
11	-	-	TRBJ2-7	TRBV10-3	TGTGCCATCAGGCTGAACGACGAGCAGTACTTC	CAIRLNDEQYF
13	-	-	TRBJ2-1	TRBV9	TGTGCCGGCACCCCGGCGGGGGCCCATGAGCAGTTCTTC	CAGTPAGAHEQFF
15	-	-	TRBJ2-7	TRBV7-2	TGTGCCAGCGCCCCTATGGTGACAGCTTCCTACGAGCAGTACTTC	CASAPMVTASYEQYF
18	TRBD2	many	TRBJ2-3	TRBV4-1	TGCGCCAGCAGCCAAGATAGAGGCGCTAGCGGACTCACAGATACGCAGTATTTT	CASSQDRGASGLTDTQYF
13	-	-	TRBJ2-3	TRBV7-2	TGTGCCAGCAGCTTTTGGTTCACAGATACGCAGTATTTT	CASSFWFTDTQYF
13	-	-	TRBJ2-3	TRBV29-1	TGCAGTTGGGCCCCGCCAGGTTCAGATACGCAGTATTTT	CSWAPPGSDTQYF
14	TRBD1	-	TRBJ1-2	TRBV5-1	TGCGCCAGCAGCTACCCGGGACAGGGGAATGGCTACACCTTC	CASSYPGQGNGYTF
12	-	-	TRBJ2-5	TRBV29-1	TGCAGCGGTTCAGAGATACAAGAGACCCAGTACTTC	CSGSEIQETQYF
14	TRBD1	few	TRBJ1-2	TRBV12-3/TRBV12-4	TGTGCCAGCAGTCCGCAGACAGGGAGCTATGGCTACACCTTC	CASSPQTGSYGYTF
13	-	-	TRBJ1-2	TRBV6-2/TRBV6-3	TGTGCCAGCAGTCTACCAAGTCCCTATGGCTACACCTTC	CASSLPSPYGYTF
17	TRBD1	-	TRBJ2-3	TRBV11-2	TGTGCCAGCAGCTTAGCCCCCACAGGGGGGTGGGCAGATACGCAGTATTTT	CASSLAPTGGWADTQYF
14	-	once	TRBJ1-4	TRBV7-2	TGTGCCAGCAGCTTAGGAAGGCCCCCCCGAAAACTGTTTTTT	CASSLGRPPRKLFF
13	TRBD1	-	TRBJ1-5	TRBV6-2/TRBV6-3	TGTGCCAGCTACGGGACAGGGATTCAGCCCCAGCATTTT	CASYGTGIQPQHF
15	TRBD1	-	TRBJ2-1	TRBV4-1	TGCGCCAGCAGCCAAGGGACAGGGATTACGGGTGAGCAGTTCTTC	CASSQGTGITGEQFF
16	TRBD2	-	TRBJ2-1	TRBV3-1	TGTGCCAGCAGCCAAGTGGCGAGCGGGGGGGCCTATGAGCAGTTCTTC	CASSQVASGGAYEQFF
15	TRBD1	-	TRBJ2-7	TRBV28	TGTGCCAGCGGATCACACGGGACAGGTACCTACGAGCAGTACTTC	CASGSHGTGTYEQYF
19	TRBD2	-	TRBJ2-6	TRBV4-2	TGTGCCAGCAGCCATCTGCCCGGGACTAGTGTCCCTGGGGCCAACGTCCTGACTTTC	CASSHLPGTSVPGANVLTF
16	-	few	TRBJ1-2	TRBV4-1	TGCGCCAGCAGCCAAGAGCTAGGGGTTGTCAACTATGGCTACACCTTC	CASSQELGVVNYGYTF
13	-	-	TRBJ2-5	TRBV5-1	TGCGCCAGCAGCTCCCAACCCTCGGAGACCCAGTACTTC	CASSSQPSETQYF
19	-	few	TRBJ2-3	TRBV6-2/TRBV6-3	TGTGCCAGCAGTTACTCGGGGCAGGGGGGTTCCTTCGGCACAGATACGCAGTATTTT	CASSYSGQGGSFGTDTQYF
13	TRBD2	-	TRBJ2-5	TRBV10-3	TGTGCCATCAGTCTAGCGGGTAAAGAGACCCAGTACTTC	CAISLAGKETQYF
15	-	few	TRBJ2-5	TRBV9	TGTGCCAGCAGCGTAGAGGGCAGGCACCAAGAGACCCAGTACTTC	CASSVEGRHQETQYF
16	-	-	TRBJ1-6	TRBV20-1	TGCAGTGCTAGAGACCCAGGGGCGGCCTATAATTCACCCCTCCACTTT	CSARDPGAAYNSPLHF
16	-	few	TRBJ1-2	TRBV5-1	TGCGCCAGCGCTTCTGGCCGACAGACTACTAACTATGGCTACACCTTC	CASASGRQTTNYGYTF
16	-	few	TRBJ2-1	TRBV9	TGTGCCAGCAGCGTAGGAGGCGGGGGCCCCTTCAATGAGCAGTTCTTC	CASSVGGGGPFNEQFF
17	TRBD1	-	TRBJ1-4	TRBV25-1	TGTGCCAGCAGTGACCCTCTCCCCGGGACAGGGGGTGAAAAACTGTTTTTT	CASSDPLPGTGGEKLFF
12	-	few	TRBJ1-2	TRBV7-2	TGTGCCAGCAGCTTAGCAGAGATAGGCTACACCTTC	CASSLAEIGYTF
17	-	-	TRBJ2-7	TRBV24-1	TGTGCCACCAGTGATCCCCCGGGACAAGGGGGAACATACGAGCAGTACTTC	CATSDPPGQGGTYEQYF
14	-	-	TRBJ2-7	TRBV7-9	TGTGCCAGCAATAAGGAGTTACAGCCCTACGAGCAGTACTTC	CASNKELQPYEQYF
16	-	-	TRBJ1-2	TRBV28	TGTGCCAGCAGTCCCCAAGTAAGGTACGGCGCCTATGGCTACACCTTC	CASSPQVRYGAYGYTF
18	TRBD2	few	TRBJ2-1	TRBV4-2	TGTGCCAGCAGCCAAGCCCTTTTCGAGCGGGGGGACCACAATGAGCAGTTCTTC	CASSQALFERGDHNEQFF
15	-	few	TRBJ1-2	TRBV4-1	TGCGCCAGCAGCCAAGATCAGGGAGAGATCTATGGCTACACCTTC	CASSQDQGEIYGYTF